This T cell receptor (beta chain) was observed in a study of control samples from healthy donors and cancer patients. Data came from immunoSEQ multiplex PCR; TCRdb stores just in-frame clones and leaves some out. The data contain roughly 24,000 clones, 75% to 85% of them singletons. Trimming took off 5 bases at V and 1 base at J, with 12 bases between the two ends. The V gene's germline CDR1 is SGHTA and CDR2 FQGNSA. This CDR3 comprises 14 residues. The V call is TRBV7-2, the J call TRBJ2-7, with D maybe TRBD1 (6 bases). This TCR derives from a man between 60 and 75 years old with colorectal cancer. Material for sequencing was PBMCs. The CDR3 protein is CASSPQGNSYEQYV. The CDR3, as DNA: TGTGCCAGCAGCCCACAGGGAAATTCCTACGAGCAGTACGTC.